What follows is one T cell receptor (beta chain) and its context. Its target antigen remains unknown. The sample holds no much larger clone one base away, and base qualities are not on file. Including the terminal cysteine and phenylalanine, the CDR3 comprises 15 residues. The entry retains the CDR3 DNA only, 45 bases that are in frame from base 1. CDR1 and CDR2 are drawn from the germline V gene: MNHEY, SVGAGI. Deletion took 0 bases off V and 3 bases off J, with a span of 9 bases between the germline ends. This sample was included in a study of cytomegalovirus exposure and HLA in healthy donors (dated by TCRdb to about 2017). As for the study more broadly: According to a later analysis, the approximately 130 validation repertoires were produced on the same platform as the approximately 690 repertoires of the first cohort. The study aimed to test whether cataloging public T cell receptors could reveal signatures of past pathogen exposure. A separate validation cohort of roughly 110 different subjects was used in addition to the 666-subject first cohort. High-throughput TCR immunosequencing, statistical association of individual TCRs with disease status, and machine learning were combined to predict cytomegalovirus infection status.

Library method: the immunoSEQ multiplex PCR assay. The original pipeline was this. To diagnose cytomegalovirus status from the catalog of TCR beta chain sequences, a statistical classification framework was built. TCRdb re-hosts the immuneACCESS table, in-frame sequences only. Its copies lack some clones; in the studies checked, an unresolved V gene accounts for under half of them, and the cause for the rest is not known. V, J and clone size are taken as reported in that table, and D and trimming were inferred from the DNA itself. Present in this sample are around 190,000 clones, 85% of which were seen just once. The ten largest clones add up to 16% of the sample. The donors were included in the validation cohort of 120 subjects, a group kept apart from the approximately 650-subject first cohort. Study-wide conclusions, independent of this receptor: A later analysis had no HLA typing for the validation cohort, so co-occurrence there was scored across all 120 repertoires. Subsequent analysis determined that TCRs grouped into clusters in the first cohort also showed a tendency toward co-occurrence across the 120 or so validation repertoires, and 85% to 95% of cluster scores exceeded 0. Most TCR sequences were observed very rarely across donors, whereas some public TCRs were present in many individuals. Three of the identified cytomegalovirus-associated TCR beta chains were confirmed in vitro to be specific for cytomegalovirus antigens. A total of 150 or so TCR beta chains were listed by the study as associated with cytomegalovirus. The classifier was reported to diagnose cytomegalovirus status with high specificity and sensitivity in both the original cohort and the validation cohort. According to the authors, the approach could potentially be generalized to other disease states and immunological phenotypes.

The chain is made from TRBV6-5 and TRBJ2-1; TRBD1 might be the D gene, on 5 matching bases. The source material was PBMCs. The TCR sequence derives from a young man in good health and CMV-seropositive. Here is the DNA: TGTGCCAGCAGTTACTCCAGGGATTTCTACAATGAGCAGTTCTTC. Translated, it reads CASSYSRDFYNEQFF.